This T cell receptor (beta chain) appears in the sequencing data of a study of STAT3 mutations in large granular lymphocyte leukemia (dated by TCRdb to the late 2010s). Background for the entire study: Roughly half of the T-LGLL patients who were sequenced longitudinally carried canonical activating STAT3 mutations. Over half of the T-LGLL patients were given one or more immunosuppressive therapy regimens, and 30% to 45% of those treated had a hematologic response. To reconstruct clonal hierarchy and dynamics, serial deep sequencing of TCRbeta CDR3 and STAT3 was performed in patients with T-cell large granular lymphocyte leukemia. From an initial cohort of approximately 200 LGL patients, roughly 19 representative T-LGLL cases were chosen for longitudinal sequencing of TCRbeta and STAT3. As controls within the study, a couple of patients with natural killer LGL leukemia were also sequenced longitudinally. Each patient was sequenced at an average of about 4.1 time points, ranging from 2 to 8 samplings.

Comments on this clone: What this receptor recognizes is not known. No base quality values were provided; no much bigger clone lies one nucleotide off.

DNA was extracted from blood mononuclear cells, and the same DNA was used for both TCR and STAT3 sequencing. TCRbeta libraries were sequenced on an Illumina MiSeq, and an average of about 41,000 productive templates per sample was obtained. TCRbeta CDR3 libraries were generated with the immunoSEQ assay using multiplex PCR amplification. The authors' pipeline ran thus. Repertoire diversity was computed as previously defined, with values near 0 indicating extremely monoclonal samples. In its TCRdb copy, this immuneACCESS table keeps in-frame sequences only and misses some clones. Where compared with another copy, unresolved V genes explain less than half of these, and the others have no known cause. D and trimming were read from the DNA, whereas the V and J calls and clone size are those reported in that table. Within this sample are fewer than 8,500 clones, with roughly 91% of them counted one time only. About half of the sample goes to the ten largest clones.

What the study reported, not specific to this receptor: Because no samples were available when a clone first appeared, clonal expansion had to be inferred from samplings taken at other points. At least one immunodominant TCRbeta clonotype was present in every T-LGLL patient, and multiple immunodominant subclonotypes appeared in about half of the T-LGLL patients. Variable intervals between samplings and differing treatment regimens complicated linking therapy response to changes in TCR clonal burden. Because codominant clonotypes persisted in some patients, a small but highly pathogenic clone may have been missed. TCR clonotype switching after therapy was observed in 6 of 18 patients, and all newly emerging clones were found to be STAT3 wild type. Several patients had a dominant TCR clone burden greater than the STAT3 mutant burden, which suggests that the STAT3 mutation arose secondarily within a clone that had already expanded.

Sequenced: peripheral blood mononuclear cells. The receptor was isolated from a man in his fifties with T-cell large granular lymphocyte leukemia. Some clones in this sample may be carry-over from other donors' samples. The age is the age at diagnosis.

CDR3 reads: CASSLFSPIYTEAFF. The DNA reads TGTGCCAGCAGTTTATTCTCCCCGATTTACACTGAAGCTTTCTTT. This sequence uses TRBV27 and TRBJ1-1, with the D gene not clear enough to name. Reading from cysteine to phenylalanine, the CDR3 counts 15 amino acids. Of the read, only the CDR3 DNA is kept; its 45 bases are in frame from base 1. In the germline V gene (reference sequence), CDR1 corresponds to MNHEY and CDR2 to SMNVEV. A distance of 12 bases separates the germline ends of V and J, which lose 1 base and 3 bases respectively.